The 20 T cell receptor beta chains below come from one sample, sequenced in a study of T cell responses to AZD1222 COVID-19 vaccine (dated by TCRdb to about 2021). What this sample's time point label stands for: baseline before first vaccination. Library preparation employed the immunoSEQ multiplex PCR assay. In its TCRdb copy, this immuneACCESS table keeps in-frame sequences only and misses some clones. Where compared with another copy, unresolved V genes explain less than half of these, and the others have no known cause. The sample table shows roughly 180,000 clones, and 94% are seen once. The ten largest account for 7.5% to 9.5% of the sample. The sample in question was peripheral blood, obtained on day 0 of AZD1222 vaccination. The receptors stem from an adult in good health.

J is TRBJ1-1 and V is TRBV5-1, with a tentative D call TRBD1 (5 bases). Germline V gene sequence: CDR1 SGHRS, CDR2 YFSETQ. The V and J ends lost 3 bases and 1 base respectively, with 10 bases between them. The CDR3 loop spans 14 amino acids. In nucleotides, the CDR3 is TGCGCCAGCAGCTGGGTGCAGGGGAACACTGAAGCTTTCTTT. Protein sequence: CASSWVQGNTEAFF.

The V gene is TRBV5-6, the J gene TRBJ1-2; the match to TRBD1 covers 7 bases. The CDR3 totals 14 residues. The V gene's germline CDR1 is SGHDT and CDR2 YYEEEE. V shed 4 bases and J 4 bases; nucleotides not matched to a gene: 7. The CDR3 reads CASSTGDSSYGYTF. The CDR3 DNA sequence: TGTGCCAGCAGCACAGGGGACAGCAGCTATGGCTACACCTTC.

The chain employs TRBV19 and TRBJ2-7; TRBD2 matches 7 bases. Germline-derived CDR1 and CDR2 are LNHDA and SQIVND (reference sequence). J was trimmed by 0 bases and V by 0 bases; bases with no gene match: 5. The CDR3 sequence is 16 residues long. The CDR3, as DNA: TGTGCCAGTAGTATAGAGAGCGGGATCAGCTCCTACGAGCAGTACTTC. This encodes CASSIESGISSYEQYF.

The chain is built from TRBV28 and TRBJ2-5; the match to TRBD2 covers 9 bases. V lost 6 bases, J lost 5 bases, and 4 bases stayed unmatched. The CDR3 totals 13 residues. Germline CDR1 reads MDHEN; CDR2 reads SYDVKM. In DNA, the CDR3 is TGTGCCAGCAGCAGCGGGAGGCTGGAGACCCAGTACTTC. Translation: CASSSGRLETQYF.

This clone showed up just a few times. This chain connects TRBV4-1 to TRBJ2-7; the D gene is possibly TRBD2 (6 bases). V was trimmed by 3 bases and J by 0 bases, leaving 12 bases between them. Germline CDR1 and CDR2: MGHRA and YSYEKL. The CDR3 length is 15 residues. CDR3 in amino acids: CASSQLASVSYEQYF. CDR3 nucleotide sequence: TGCGCCAGCAGCCAGTTGGCTAGCGTCTCCTACGAGCAGTACTTC.

This sequence joins TRBV7-9 and TRBJ2-1; 7 bases are shared with TRBD2. Germline-derived CDR1 and CDR2 are SEHNR and FQNEAQ (reference sequence). V lost 0 bases to trimming and J lost 8 bases; unmatched junction nucleotides: 13. CDR3 length: 17 residues. CDR3 sequence: CASSLAPGLLGRDEQFF. CDR3 nucleotide sequence: TGTGCCAGCAGCTTAGCCCCGGGACTACTGGGTCGTGATGAGCAGTTCTTC. The full variable domain, in which reference TRBV7-9 and TRBJ2-1 provide the parts outside the CDR3, is DTGVSQNPRHKITKRGQNVTFRCDPISEHNRLYWYRQTLGQGPEFLTYFQNEAQLEKSRLLSDRFSAERPKGSFSTLEIQRTEQGDSAMYLCASSLAPGLLGRDEQFFGPGTRLTVL.

The chain couples TRBV15 to TRBJ2-7; the match to TRBD2 covers 11 bases. Germline V lookup: CDR1 LNHNV, CDR2 YYDKDF (reference sequence). This CDR3 region has 20 residues. The V segment lost 4 bases and the J segment 6 bases; nucleotides outside the gene matches: 23. DNA of the CDR3: TGTGCCACCAGCATCCATGCGCTAGCGGGAGGCTACCCTAAGGCCGCCGAGCAGTACTTC. Encoded protein: CATSIHALAGGYPKAAEQYF.

V is TRBV18 and J is TRBJ2-7; D is ambiguous. V dropped 4 bases and J dropped 0 bases, with 10 bases sitting between them. The CDR3 totals 14 residues. Germline values: CDR1 KGHSH, CDR2 LQKENI. In DNA form, the CDR3 reads TGTGCCAGCTCACTTCCAGCGTACTCCTACGAGCAGTACTTC. Translating it yields CASSLPAYSYEQYF.

The genes are TRBV28 and TRBJ2-7; TRBD1 matches 8 bases. Germline V lookup: CDR1 MDHEN, CDR2 SYDVKM. V was clipped by 6 bases and J by 3 bases; unmatched bases: 10. This CDR3 contains 15 residues. This chain's CDR3 is CASSPQGTGVYEQYF. CDR3 nucleotide sequence: TGTGCCAGCAGCCCTCAAGGGACAGGAGTCTACGAGCAGTACTTC.

CDR3 coding DNA: TGTGCCAGCAGCTTAGGCCGCGGGGGTAGCAATCAGCCCCAGCATTTT. The encoded protein is CASSLGRGGSNQPQHF. V gene TRBV7-9 combines with J gene TRBJ1-5; tentative D call: TRBD1 (5 bases). Per the germline V gene, CDR1 is SEHNR and CDR2 is FQNEAQ (reference sequence). The V and J ends lost 1 base and 0 bases respectively, with 10 bases between them. The CDR3 runs 16 residues. Full variable domain (rest looked up from reference TRBV7-9 and TRBJ1-5): DTGVSQNPRHKITKRGQNVTFRCDPISEHNRLYWYRQTLGQGPEFLTYFQNEAQLEKSRLLSDRFSAERPKGSFSTLEIQRTEQGDSAMYLCASSLGRGGSNQPQHFGDGTRLSIL.

The J gene is TRBJ1-2, the V gene TRBV9; 12 bases map to TRBD1. Trimming cost V 3 bases and J 3 bases; bases outside gene matches: 3. Germline V gene lookup returns CDR1 SGDLS and CDR2 YYNGEE. CDR3 length equals 15 residues. The CDR3 loop is CASSAGQGAYYGYTF. The CDR3 DNA follows: TGTGCCAGCAGCGCGGGACAGGGGGCTTACTATGGCTACACCTTC.

This clone was found once. The chain joins TRBV5-6 to TRBJ1-1; D gene uncertain. The CDR3 has 14 amino acids. V lost 0 bases and J 2 bases, leaving 8 bases between the germline ends. Germline V gene lookup returns CDR1 SGHDT and CDR2 YYEEEE. CDR3 sequence reads: CASSLGEINTEAFF. The DNA of the CDR3 is TGTGCCAGCAGCTTGGGGGAAATTAACACTGAAGCTTTCTTT.

The V gene is TRBV5-3, the J gene TRBJ2-3; D remains ambiguous. TRBV5-3 is an open reading frame whose function is uncertain. The CDR3 has 17 amino acids. The V end lost 0 bases, the J end lost 5 bases, and 19 bases lay between the germline ends. DNA of the CDR3: TGTGCCAGAAGCTTGGGGAGCCCGGACGATCTTGGAGATACGCAGTATTTT. Its translation: CARSLGSPDDLGDTQYF.

This chain uses TRBV7-9 with TRBJ1-1, with D unclear. The V and J ends lost 5 bases and 10 bases respectively, with 20 bases between them. From germline, CDR1 is SEHNR and CDR2 FQNEAQ (reference sequence). This CDR3 is built from 14 residues. CDR3 nucleotides: TGTGCCAGCAGCCCCGCCGGTCGGGTTAGCACAGCTTTCTTT. Its protein product is CASSPAGRVSTAFF.

The chain couples TRBV29-1 to TRBJ2-7; possibly TRBD2 for D (6 bases). The CDR3 runs 12 residues. CDR1 and CDR2 (germline): SQVTM, ANQGSEA. The V gene lost 4 bases and the J gene lost 2 bases, with 9 bases spanning the gap. The CDR3: CSVVWGAYEQYF. In nucleotides, the CDR3 is TGCAGCGTTGTCTGGGGGGCCTACGAGCAGTACTTC.

J is TRBJ2-7 and V is TRBV6-5; TRBD2 might be the D (5 bases). There are 13 residues in the CDR3. Germline V gene data show CDR1 as MNHEY and CDR2 as SVGAGI. With 6 bases removed from V and 2 bases from J, the gap between germline ends came to 11 bases. The CDR3 DNA follows: TGTGCCAGCAGGATGATACTAGCCTACGAGCAGTACTTC. Its translation: CASRMILAYEQYF.

The chain uses TRBV5-1 and TRBJ2-7, with TRBD2 identical over 8 bases. The CDR3 is 17 amino acids. Germline V CDR1 and CDR2: SGHRS, YFSETQ. With 2 bases clipped from V and 0 bases from J, the junction kept 10 bases outside the gene matches. CDR3 sequence (DNA): TGCGCCAGCAGCTTATCCCTAGCGGGCCCTGCCTCCTACGAGCAGTACTTC. This sequence encodes CASSLSLAGPASYEQYF.

The chain couples TRBV6-5 to TRBJ1-5; D remains unclear. The CDR3 loop spans 11 amino acids. V was clipped by 8 bases and J by 2 bases, with 4 bases between them. Germline CDR1 and CDR2: MNHEY and SVGAGI. This CDR3 is CASGGNQPQHF. The DNA of the CDR3 is TGTGCCAGCGGGGGCAATCAGCCCCAGCATTTT.

The chain couples TRBV14 to TRBJ2-1, with TRBD1 identical over 11 bases. This CDR3 contains 15 residues. Per the germline V gene, CDR1 is SGHDN and CDR2 is FVKESK. The V segment lost 6 bases and the J segment 5 bases; nucleotides outside the gene matches: 6. CDR3 bases: TGTGCCAGCAGGCCCGGACAGGGGGCAAACAATGAGCAGTTCTTC. It encodes CASRPGQGANNEQFF.

The gene calls are TRBV9 and TRBJ1-6; D is ambiguous. The ends were cut back, 4 bases at V and 6 bases at J, with 11 bases in the middle. CDR3 length equals 14 residues. Germline CDR1 and CDR2: SGDLS and YYNGEE. This CDR3 reads CASSPRALNSPLHF. The DNA for the CDR3 is TGTGCCAGCAGCCCCCGGGCCCTTAATTCACCCCTCCACTTT.